What follows are 9 T cell receptor beta chains derived from one specimen sequenced in a study of CXCR3-negative and CXCR3-positive naive CD8 T cells. It was by 5' RACE with UMI labels that the TRB cDNA libraries were prepared. Reprocessing the 5' RACE reads, TCRdb reports a single entry for every CDR3 protein and omits DNA. Its listing shows around 41,000 distinct CDR3 sequences. The sequenced material came from memory CD8+ T cells from blood. These receptors all come from a human donor in good health. Some clones in this sample may be carry-over from other donors' samples.

The J gene is TRBJ1-3, the V gene TRBV9; TCRdb picks TRBD1, but there is no DNA to check that call. The CDR3 contains 13 residues. Germline lookup yields CDR1 SGDLS and CDR2 YYNGEE. CDR3 sequence reads: CASRGTSGNTIYF.

V is TRBV7-3 and J is TRBJ1-1; TCRdb outputs TRBD1, but without DNA this stays unchecked. The CDR3 loop spans 14 amino acids. Germline values: CDR1 SGHTA, CDR2 FQGTGA. The CDR3 reads CASSATGENTEAFF.

The chain employs TRBV4-2 and TRBJ1-5. Germline V gene data show CDR1 as LGHNA and CDR2 as YNFKEQ. The CDR3 runs to 18 residues. CDR3: CASSKPESQEIRNQPQHF.

The J gene is TRBJ2-3, the V gene TRBV4-1. Germline loops: CDR1 MGHRA, CDR2 YSYEKL. The CDR3 loop spans 13 amino acids. CDR3: CASSLGRTDTQYF.

This chain links TRBV29-1 with TRBJ2-5; the D call from TCRdb, TRBD2, cannot be confirmed without DNA. Per the germline V gene, CDR1 is SQVTM and CDR2 is ANQGSEA. The CDR3 covers 16 residues. The CDR3 sequence is CSVDGTSGGPEETQYF.

The rearrangement links TRBV28 to TRBJ1-2; TCRdb reports TRBD1, a call that lacks DNA to check it against. The germline gives CDR1 MDHEN, CDR2 SYDVKM. The CDR3 sequence is 15 residues long. CDR3 sequence: CASNPYATTGTLGDF.

The chain employs TRBV29-1 and TRBJ2-7; with no DNA, the TCRdb D assignment of TRBD1 cannot be verified. This CDR3 is 16 amino acids long. CDR1 and CDR2 (germline): SQVTM, ANQGSEA. The CDR3 region is CSVDLQDGQGSYEQYF.

The chain recombines TRBV7-9 with TRBJ2-5; TCRdb proposes TRBD2, but this gene call is untestable without DNA. CDR1 and CDR2 from the germline V gene are SEHNR and FQNEAQ (reference sequence). The CDR3 loop spans 15 amino acids. The CDR3 reads CASSERGLALETQYF.

The chain is built from TRBV2 and TRBJ2-7; TCRdb selects TRBD2, and the lack of DNA leaves this call unchecked. CDR1 and CDR2 from the germline V gene are SNHLY and FYNNEI. This CDR3 is built from 21 residues. The CDR3 sequence is CASSDGGRSAGGLFTGYEQYF. Based on the CDR3 plus reference TRBV2 and TRBJ2-7, the full variable domain is EPEVTQTPSHQVTQMGQEVILRCVPISNHLYFYWYRQILGQKVEFLVSFYNNEISEKSEIFDDQFSVERPDGSNFTLKIRSTKLEDSAMYFCASSDGGRSAGGLFTGYEQYFGPGTRLTVT.